The T cell receptor (beta chain) under discussion was sequenced for a study of blood T cells in healthy people across ages. General study points: Significant beta diversity loss was already apparent by age approximately 40, declining roughly linearly.

The CDR3 totals 18 residues. Germline V gene lookup returns CDR1 DFQATT and CDR2 SNEGSKA (reference sequence). Germline trimming cut 4 bases from V and 3 bases from J; bases unmatched to any gene: 15. This clonotype was detected a few times. The target antigen is unknown. Next came a second PCR, run for about 7 to 11 cycles, which used a sample-barcoded 5' primer along with a J-beta primer mix. Template switching added a 12-random-nucleotide identifier to every cDNA molecule. One entry per CDR3 protein results from TCRdb running MiXCR on the 5' RACE reads. The sample has fewer than 650,000 distinct CDR3 sequences, 27% seen once. These same data were also listed under a study on T cells of mothers and their children. That work contributes: The study found slightly higher but non-significant overlap in related versus unrelated mother-child pairs.

The clonotype was recovered from a boy between 2 and 10 years old in good health. The rearrangement links TRBV20-1 to TRBJ1-5; 10 bases line up with TRBD1. Sequenced: blood. The CDR3 spells CSATYQGQGGSFNQPQHF. In DNA, the CDR3 is TGCAGTGCTACTTATCAAGGACAGGGGGGATCCTTCAATCAGCCCCAGCATTTT.